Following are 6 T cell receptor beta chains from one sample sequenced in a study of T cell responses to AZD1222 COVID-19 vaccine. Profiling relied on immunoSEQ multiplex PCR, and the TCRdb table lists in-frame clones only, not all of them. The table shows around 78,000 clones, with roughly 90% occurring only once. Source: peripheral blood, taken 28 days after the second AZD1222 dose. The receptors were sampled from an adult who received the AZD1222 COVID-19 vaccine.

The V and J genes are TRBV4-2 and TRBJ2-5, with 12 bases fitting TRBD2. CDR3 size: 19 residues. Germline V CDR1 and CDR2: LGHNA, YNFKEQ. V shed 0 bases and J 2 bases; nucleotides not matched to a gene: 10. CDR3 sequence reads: CASSQERPSGGALQETQYF. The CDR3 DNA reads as TGTGCCAGCAGCCAAGAAAGGCCTAGCGGGGGGGCGTTACAAGAGACCCAGTACTTC.

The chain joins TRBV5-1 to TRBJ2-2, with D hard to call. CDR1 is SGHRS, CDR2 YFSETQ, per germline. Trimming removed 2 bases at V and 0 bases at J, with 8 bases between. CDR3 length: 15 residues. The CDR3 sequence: CASSFASTNTGELFF. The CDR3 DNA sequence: TGCGCCAGCAGCTTCGCCTCTACGAACACCGGGGAGCTGTTTTTT. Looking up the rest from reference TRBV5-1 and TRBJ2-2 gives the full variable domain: KAGVTQTPRYLIKTRGQQVTLSCSPISGHRSVSWYQQTPGQGLQFLFEYFSETQRNKGNFPGRFSGRQFSNSRSEMNVSTLELGDSALYLCASSFASTNTGELFFGEGSRLTVL.

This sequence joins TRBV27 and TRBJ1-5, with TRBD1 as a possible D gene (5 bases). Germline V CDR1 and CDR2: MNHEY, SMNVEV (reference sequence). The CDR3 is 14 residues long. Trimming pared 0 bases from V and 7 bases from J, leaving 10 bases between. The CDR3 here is CASSLSGGNQPQHF. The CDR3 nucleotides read TGTGCCAGCAGTTTATCGGGGGGTAACCAGCCCCAGCATTTT.

This chain's CDR3 is CANGGPQHF. CDR3 bases: TGTGCCAATGGGGGGCCCCAGCATTTT. This chain connects TRBV7-3 to TRBJ1-5; D might be TRBD1 (5 bases). Germline V gene lookup returns CDR1 SGHTA and CDR2 FQGTGA. The CDR3 is 9 residues long. Trimming removed 10 bases at V and 9 bases at J, with 7 bases between.

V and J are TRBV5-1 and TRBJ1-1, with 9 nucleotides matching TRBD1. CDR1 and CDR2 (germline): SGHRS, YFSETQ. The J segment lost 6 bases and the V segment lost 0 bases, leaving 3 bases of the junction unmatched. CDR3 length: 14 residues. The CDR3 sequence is CASSLGDRVAEAFF. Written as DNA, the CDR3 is TGCGCCAGCAGCTTGGGGGACAGGGTAGCTGAAGCTTTCTTT.

CDR3 protein: CAWSAGTGHEKLFF. The DNA of the CDR3 is TGTGCCTGGAGTGCCGGGACAGGGCATGAAAAACTGTTTTTT. The V and J genes are TRBV30 and TRBJ1-4, with TRBD1 matching over 9 bases. The CDR3 is 14 residues long. Germline V gene data show CDR1 as GTSNPN and CDR2 as SVGIG (reference sequence). V shed 1 base and J 6 bases; nucleotides not matched to a gene: 3.